The 23 T cell receptor beta chains presented below share a single source sample, sequenced in a study of glioma-infiltrating T cells. The iRepertoire nested amplicon-rescue multiplex PCR amplified TCR alpha and beta CDR3s from RNA. In TCRdb, the multiplex PCR reads were re-called with MiXCR into one record per CDR3 protein. The table lists about 190,000 distinct CDR3 sequences, around 30% of them singletons, with 20% in the top ten. Sequences were obtained from glioma tissue, nonneoplastic brain tissue, or PBMCs (not recorded which). These receptor sequences come from a human donor with low-grade glioma or glioblastoma, undergoing nonglioma brain surgery, or in good health (not recorded which).

The V gene is TRBV20-1, the J gene TRBJ2-1, with D perhaps TRBD1 or TRBD2 (5 bases each). Germline-derived CDR1 and CDR2 are DFQATT and SNEGSKA (reference sequence). Deletions cut 5 bases from V and 3 bases from J, with 17 bases between. CDR3 size: 15 residues. CDR3 nucleotide sequence: TGCAGTGCTTCCCTAGGGGAGAGCTACTACAATGAGCAGTTCTTC. Translated: CSASLGESYYNEQFF.

As regards this clonotype: One junction end does not reproduce the germline sequence, and a read error may be involved. The chain's CDR3 is CSSSLMQGEISYEQYF. The DNA of the CDR3 is TGTTCCAGCAGCTTAATGCAAGGTGAAATTTCCTACGAGCAGTACTTC. This chain uses TRBV7-6 with TRBJ2-7; no clear D. This CDR3 is built from 16 residues. In germline, CDR1 is SGHVS, CDR2 FNYEAQ. Filled out from reference TRBV7-6 and TRBJ2-7, the complete variable domain reads GAGVSQSPRYKVTKRGQDVALRCDPISGHVSLYWYRQALGQGPEFLTYFNYEAQQDKSGLPNDRFSAERPEGSISTLTIQRTEQRDSAMYRCSSSLMQGEISYEQYFGPGTRLTVT.

Ten or more counts support this clonotype. V and J are TRBV18 and TRBJ1-1; TRBD1 is a possible D gene (5 bases). The CDR3 covers 15 residues. The V gene's germline CDR1 is KGHSH and CDR2 LQKENI. The V and J ends lost 3 bases and 2 bases respectively, with 13 bases between them. The CDR3 loop reads CASSPPRGVNTEAFF. In nucleotides, the CDR3 is TGTGCCAGCTCACCCCCTAGGGGAGTCAACACTGAAGCTTTCTTT.

This clonotype appeared many times. This chain connects TRBV3-1 to TRBJ1-5; the D is unclear. V lost 3 bases to trimming and J lost 9 bases, with 12 bases between them. Germline V gene lookup returns CDR1 LGHDT and CDR2 YNNKEL (reference sequence). This CDR3 is built from 13 residues. CDR3 sequence: CASSHIPDRPQHF. As DNA, the CDR3 is TGTGCCAGCAGCCATATCCCCGACCGGCCCCAGCATTTT.

V gene TRBV12-3 or TRBV12-4 combines with J gene TRBJ2-1; D perhaps matches TRBD1 (6 bases). Trimming left V 0 bases short and J 12 bases short, with 9 bases between. The CDR3 is 12 amino acids. CDR3 sequence (DNA): TGTGCCAGCAGTTTAGCGCTAGGGGGGCAGTTCTTC. Protein product: CASSLALGGQFF.

This clonotype was seen ten or more times. V gene TRBV28 combines with J gene TRBJ1-5; weak D call: TRBD1 (6 bases). The CDR3 is 14 residues long. Trimming left V 6 bases short and J 7 bases short, with 16 bases between. Per the germline V gene, CDR1 is MDHEN and CDR2 is SYDVKM. The CDR3 here is CASRQGGTEQPQHF. The CDR3 DNA reads TGTGCCAGCAGGCAAGGGGGGACGGAACAGCCCCAGCATTTT.

In regard to this clonotype: A much larger clonotype is one base distant, so this may be a read error. The chain recombines TRBV18 with TRBJ2-7; tentative D call: TRBD1 (6 bases). The CDR3 runs 12 residues. Trimming removed 5 bases from V and 5 bases from J, with 10 bases in between. Germline V gives CDR1 KGHSH, CDR2 LQKENI. CDR3 nucleotides: TGTGCCAGCTCAGTCGGACAGAACGAGCAGTACTTC. Protein sequence: CASSVGQNEQYF.

This clonotype was picked up a small number of times. The V call is TRBV20-1, the J call TRBJ2-2, with TRBD2 matching 7 bases. Trimming at V came to 5 bases and at J to 6 bases, leaving 9 bases not matched to a gene. The CDR3 runs 14 residues. Looked up from germline, CDR1 is DFQATT and CDR2 is SNEGSKA (reference sequence). The CDR3 nucleotides are TGCAGTGCTCTCAGGACTAGAGGGGCCGGGGAGCTGTTTTTT. Translating it yields CSALRTRGAGELFF.

This clonotype was detected many times. This chain links TRBV7-2 with TRBJ2-1; no clear D. The V end was cut by 0 bases, the J end by 0 bases, with 6 bases between. This CDR3 contains 15 residues. In germline, CDR1 is SGHTA, CDR2 FQGNSA. Here the CDR3 reads CASSLAWSSYNEQFF. CDR3 bases: TGTGCCAGCAGCTTAGCCTGGAGCTCCTACAATGAGCAGTTCTTC.

About this clonotype itself: Relative to the germline gene, one junction end is altered; a read error may explain this. V is TRBV7-7 and J is TRBJ2-5; TRBD2 might be the D (6 bases). Germline V CDR1 and CDR2: SSHAT, FNYEAQ (reference sequence). The CDR3 has 13 amino acids. CDR3 region: CASSQGGIETQYF. DNA of the CDR3: TGTGCTAGCAGCCAAGGAGGGATAGAGACCCAGTACTTC.

This clonotype was detected ten times or more. This rearrangement joins TRBV27 to TRBJ2-2; no clear D gene. The CDR3 has 14 residues. Germline-derived CDR1 and CDR2 are MNHEY and SMNVEV (reference sequence). Trimming left V 3 bases short and J 5 bases short, with 10 bases between. The CDR3, as DNA: TGTGCCAGCAGTTTTTTAGGTTTAACCGGGGAGCTGTTTTTT. It translates to CASSFLGLTGELFF.

V and J are TRBV5-5 and TRBJ2-3; 9 nucleotides line up with TRBD1. The CDR3 is made up of 15 amino acids. Germline loops: CDR1 SGHKS, CDR2 YYEKEE (reference sequence). Trimming took 5 bases from V and 5 from J; bases not matched to a gene: 9. The chain's CDR3 is CASRSRDRAGDTQYF. In nucleotides, the CDR3 is TGTGCCAGCAGATCCCGGGACAGGGCTGGAGATACGCAGTATTTT.

This clonotype has a count of ten or more. This chain connects TRBV20-1 to TRBJ1-2, with D hard to call. Trimming took 3 bases from V and 1 from J, leaving 9 bases between them. Germline CDR1 is DFQATT and CDR2 is SNEGSKA (reference sequence). The CDR3 is 13 residues long. The CDR3 nucleotides read TGCAGTGCTAGTGCGGGGAATAACTATGGCTACACCTTC. Amino acids: CSASAGNNYGYTF.

This clonotype was observed at least ten times. The chain employs TRBV7-2 and TRBJ2-3, with D perhaps matching TRBD2 (6 bases). V was clipped by 5 bases and J by 2 bases, with 14 bases between them. Germline CDR1 reads SGHTA; CDR2 reads FQGNSA. The CDR3 spans 15 residues. In DNA form, the CDR3 reads TGTGCCAGCAGCCCCCAGGGCGGGACCACAGATACGCAGTATTTT. Translated: CASSPQGGTTDTQYF.

This clonotype occurred many times. V is TRBV3-1 and J is TRBJ2-7; the match to TRBD2 covers 9 bases. CDR1 is LGHDT and CDR2 is YNNKEL in the germline V gene (reference sequence). J was trimmed by 3 bases and V by 1 base; bases with no gene match: 4. The CDR3 contains 15 residues. The CDR3 here is CASSQVAGAGYEQYF. The DNA for the CDR3 is TGTGCCAGCAGCCAAGTAGCGGGAGCCGGCTACGAGCAGTACTTC.

A few counts support this clonotype. The rearrangement joins TRBV7-2 to TRBJ2-5; 8 bases align to TRBD2. CDR3 length: 17 residues. The ends lost 1 base at V and 1 base at J; junction bases unmatched: 8. Germline V gene sequence: CDR1 SGHTA, CDR2 FQGNSA. The CDR3 bases are TGTGCCAGCAGCTTAGGCCTCCTAGCGGGCTCCCAAGAGACCCAGTACTTC. Translation gives CASSLGLLAGSQETQYF.

This clonotype was counted many times. The chain carries TRBV18 and TRBJ1-1; no clear D gene. This CDR3 has 15 residues. Germline assignment: CDR1 KGHSH and CDR2 LQKENI. Trimming left V 3 bases short and J 0 bases short, with 11 bases between. The CDR3 sequence: CASSPRREMNTEAFF. The CDR3 nucleotides read TGTGCCAGCTCACCGAGGCGGGAAATGAACACTGAAGCTTTCTTT.

This clonotype was counted ten times or more. The chain links TRBV7-2 to TRBJ1-1, with 7 bases that match TRBD1. In germline, CDR1 is SGHTA, CDR2 FQGNSA. CDR3 length equals 14 residues. Losses at the gene ends were 5 bases for V and 0 bases for J; bases not matched to a gene: 3. The CDR3 spells CASSTGTVNTEAFF. The CDR3 nucleotides are TGTGCCAGCAGCACCGGGACAGTGAACACTGAAGCTTTCTTT.

This clonotype was counted ten times or more. The chain links TRBV5-1 to TRBJ2-5; perhaps TRBD2 as D (5 bases). The germline V gene encodes CDR1 SGHRS and CDR2 YFSETQ. The CDR3 loop spans 14 amino acids. V lost 0 bases to trimming and J lost 7 bases, with 13 bases between them. CDR3 nucleotides: TGCGCCAGCAGCTTGGCCGGGGAGTCAGGGACCCAGTACTTC. Translating gives CASSLAGESGTQYF.

The sample holds one count of this clonotype. With a much larger clone just one base away, this may be a read error. CDR3 in DNA: TGCGCCAGCAGCCAAGGGACAGGGGCCTCGGACAAGCGGTACTTC. Amino acid sequence: CASSQGTGASDKRYF. The V call is TRBV4-1, the J call TRBJ2-7, with 9 bases matching TRBD1. CDR1 and CDR2 (germline): MGHRA, YSYEKL. The V gene end was trimmed by 1 base and the J gene end by 12 bases; junction bases not matched to a gene: 13. CDR3 length equals 15 residues.

V is TRBV30 and J is TRBJ2-1; no definite D call. V lost 1 base and J lost 8, with 15 bases in between. Germline V gene data show CDR1 as GTSNPN and CDR2 as SVGIG (reference sequence). The CDR3 is made up of 14 amino acids. CDR3 sequence reads: CAWSGTRGIYEQFF. In DNA form, the CDR3 reads TGTGCCTGGAGTGGAACGCGCGGTATCTATGAGCAGTTCTTC.

In its sample, this clonotype was seen many times. This chain uses TRBV7-3 with TRBJ1-1; D remains unclear. V was clipped by 5 bases and J by 1 base, with 8 bases between them. Germline V gives CDR1 SGHTA, CDR2 FQGTGA. The CDR3 extends over 13 amino acids. CDR3 DNA sequence: TGTGCCAGCAGCCAACATCAGAACACTGAAGCTTTCTTT. This gives the protein CASSQHQNTEAFF.

This clonotype was picked up many times. The genes are TRBV6-2 or TRBV6-3 and TRBJ2-3; 8 positions match TRBD2. The length of the CDR3 is 17 residues. CDR1 is MNHEY, CDR2 SVGEGT, per germline. V shed 0 bases, J shed 4 bases, and the junction held 9 bases outside the gene matches. CDR3 in amino acids: CASSYSRAGARADTQYF. The CDR3 nucleotides are TGTGCCAGCAGTTACTCTAGAGCGGGAGCAAGGGCAGATACGCAGTATTTT.